This T cell receptor beta chain came from a study of cytomegalovirus exposure and HLA in healthy donors. Study-level information: Within the Caucasian-associated ancestry cluster were roughly 79% of the roughly 430 genotyped donors. Points from the study as a whole: DRB1 showed the most TCR associations and HLA-C the fewest in a later analysis, as rates varied by HLA locus.

PCR involved 60 Vbeta and 13 Jbeta primers. Produced via immunoSEQ multiplex PCR; TCRdb's table is partial and in-frame only. The table lists 80,000 to 100,000 clones, around 67% of them singletons. This clone has a handful of counts. Its target is unknown. The junction departs from germline at one end; a sequencing error may be responsible. Germline CDR1 is SEHNR and CDR2 is FQNEAQ (reference sequence). The CDR3 extends over 17 amino acids. This sequence was found in a middle-aged man in good health and CMV-seronegative. This chain links TRBV7-9 with TRBJ2-3; D unclear. The material sequenced was PBMCs. The CDR3 is CSSSLSVPGYSTDTQYF. The CDR3 nucleotides read TGTTCCAGCAGCTTATCCGTTCCCGGGTATAGCACAGATACGCAGTATTTT.